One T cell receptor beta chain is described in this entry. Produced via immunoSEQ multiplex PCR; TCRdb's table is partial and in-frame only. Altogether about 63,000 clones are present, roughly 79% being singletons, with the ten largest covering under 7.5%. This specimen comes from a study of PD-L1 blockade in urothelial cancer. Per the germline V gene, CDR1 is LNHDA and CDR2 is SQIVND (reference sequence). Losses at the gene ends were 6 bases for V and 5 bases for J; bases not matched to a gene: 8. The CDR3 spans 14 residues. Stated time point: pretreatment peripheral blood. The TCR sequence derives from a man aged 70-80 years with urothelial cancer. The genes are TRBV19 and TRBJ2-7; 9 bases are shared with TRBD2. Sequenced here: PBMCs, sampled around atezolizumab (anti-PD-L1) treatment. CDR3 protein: CASSYSGRKDEQYF. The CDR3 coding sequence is TGTGCCAGTAGCTATAGCGGGAGAAAGGACGAGCAGTACTTC.